The entry below describes one TCR beta chain. Its specificity is not known. The sample comes from a study of T cell repertoires in cytomegalovirus infection. Study at large: Public TCR beta signature analysis indicated the presence of both CMV infection and matching HLA type.

TCRdb recomputed calls from the reads with MiXCR, one row per CDR3 protein. This table has a few hundred thousand distinct CDR3 sequences, 30% to 35% appearing once. The material sequenced was cultured PBMCs, taken from culture after CMV antigen stimulation. The sequence was collected from a human donor in good health (CMV status not recorded). Some clones in this sample may be carry-over from other donors' samples.

CDR3 bases: TGTGCCAGTAGGAGCCCTTTGAAGGGGAGGAAATATGGCTACACCTTC. Its protein product is CASRSPLKGRKYGYTF. V is TRBV19 and J is TRBJ1-2, with D perhaps TRBD1 (5 bases). The CDR3 is made up of 16 amino acids. Germline CDR1 is LNHDA and CDR2 is SQIVND (reference sequence). V was clipped by 6 bases and J by 5 bases, with 22 bases between them.